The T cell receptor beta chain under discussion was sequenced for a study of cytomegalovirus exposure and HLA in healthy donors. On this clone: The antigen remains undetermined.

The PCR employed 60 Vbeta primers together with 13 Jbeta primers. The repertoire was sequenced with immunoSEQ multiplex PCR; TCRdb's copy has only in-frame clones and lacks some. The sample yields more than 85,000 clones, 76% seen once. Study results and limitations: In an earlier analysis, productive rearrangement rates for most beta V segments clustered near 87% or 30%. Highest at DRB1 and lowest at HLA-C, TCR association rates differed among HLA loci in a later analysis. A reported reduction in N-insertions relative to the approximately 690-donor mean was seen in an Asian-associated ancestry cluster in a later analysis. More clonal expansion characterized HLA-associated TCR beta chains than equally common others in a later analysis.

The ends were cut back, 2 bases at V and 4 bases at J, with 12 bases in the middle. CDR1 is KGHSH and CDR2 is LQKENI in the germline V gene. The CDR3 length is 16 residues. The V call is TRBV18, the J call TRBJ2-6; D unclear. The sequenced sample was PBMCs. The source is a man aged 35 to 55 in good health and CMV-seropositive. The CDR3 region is CASSPSSVPGANVLTF. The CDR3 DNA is TGTGCCAGCTCACCATCTTCGGTGCCCGGGGCCAACGTCCTGACTTTC.